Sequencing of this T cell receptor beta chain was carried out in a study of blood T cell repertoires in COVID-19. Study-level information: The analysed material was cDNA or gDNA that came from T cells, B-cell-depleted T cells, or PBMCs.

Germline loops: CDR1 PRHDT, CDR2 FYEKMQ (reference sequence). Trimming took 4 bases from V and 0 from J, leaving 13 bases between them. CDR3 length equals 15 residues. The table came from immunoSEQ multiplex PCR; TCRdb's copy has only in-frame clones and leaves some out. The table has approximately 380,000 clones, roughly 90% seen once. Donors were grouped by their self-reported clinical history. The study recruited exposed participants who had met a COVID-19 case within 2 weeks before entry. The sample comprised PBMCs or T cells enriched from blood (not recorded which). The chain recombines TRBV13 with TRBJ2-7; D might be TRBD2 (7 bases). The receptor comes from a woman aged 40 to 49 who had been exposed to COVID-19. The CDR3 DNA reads TGTGCCAGCAGCTATACGGGGGGCCTCTCCTACGAGCAGTACTTC. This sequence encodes CASSYTGGLSYEQYF.